One T cell receptor (beta chain) is described in this entry. Other nucleotide sequences from this sample produce the same CDR3. The CDR3 spans 11 residues. Germline loops: CDR1 SQVTM, CDR2 ANQGSEA. Trimming took off 2 bases at V and 1 base at J, with 2 bases between the two ends. Extracted from the samples, RNA was reverse transcribed into cDNA to serve as the sequencing template. Some clones are missing from TCRdb's copy, which holds only in-frame ones; the method was immunoSEQ multiplex PCR. This table holds more than 85,000 clones, 40% to 45% found once. The sample comes from a study of CD8+ T cells in alopecia areata. On the study more broadly: Treatment comprised oral tofacitinib, 5 to 10 mg twice daily, in treated patients. People stayed on tofacitinib for 6 to 18 months, then stopped the drug for 6 months.

Sequenced material: CD4+ T cells sorted from blood. This chain uses TRBV29-1 with TRBJ1-1; the D is unclear. The sequence derives from a human donor with alopecia areata. The CDR3: CSVERNTEAFF. DNA for the CDR3: TGCAGCGTTGAACGGAACACTGAAGCTTTCTTT.